This T cell receptor beta chain originates from a study of a mutant IDH1 vaccine in newly diagnosed glioma. Study context: Vaccinations were initiated 4-6 weeks following radiotherapy alone, or were given together with temozolomide cycles. Study findings and constraints: Patients showed vaccine-induced immune responses at a rate of roughly 94%.

This CDR3 has 15 residues. Trimming at V came to 3 bases and at J to 4 bases, leaving 4 bases not matched to a gene. Germline V gene lookup returns CDR1 SGHRS and CDR2 YFSETQ. This clone has a handful of counts. What it binds is unknown. Regarding time point: week 5, during vaccination. Vaccination comprised doses that each held 300 ug of mutant IDH1 20-mer peptide, plus topical imiquimod. Only in-frame clones appear in the TCRdb table, and some are missing; sequencing was by immunoSEQ multiplex PCR. The sample includes 30,000 to 45,000 clones, about 84% seen only once; the top ten take approximately 5.7%.

The V and J genes are TRBV5-1 and TRBJ1-3; TRBD1 agrees at 10 bases. Specimen: PBMCs, collected from a glioma patient whose treatment included an IDH1 peptide vaccine. The clonotype originates from a man aged 40-49 years with glioma. CDR3 DNA sequence: TGCGCCAGCAGCTCGACAGGGGGCGGAGGAAACACCATATATTTT. It translates to CASSSTGGGGNTIYF.